The 30 T cell receptor beta chains below were found in one sample sequenced in a study of blood T cell repertoires in COVID-19. Data came from immunoSEQ multiplex PCR; TCRdb stores just in-frame clones and leaves some out. The data hold a few hundred thousand clones, with 88% observed a single time. The sample consisted of peripheral blood. These receptors originate from a woman in her twenties or thirties who had recovered from COVID-19.

Only a few counts were recorded for this clone. In DNA, the CDR3 is TGTGCCAGCAGCTTAAGGGGGACAGGGGAGAGCTATGGCTACACCTTC. It specifies CASSLRGTGESYGYTF. The genes are TRBV7-9 and TRBJ1-2, with 10 bases matching TRBD1. This CDR3 has 16 amino acids. CDR1 SEHNR and CDR2 FQNEAQ come from the germline V gene (reference sequence). The V and J ends lost 2 bases and 4 bases, in that order; junction bases with no gene match: 7.

The gene calls are TRBV20-1 and TRBJ2-1, with a possible D match to TRBD2 (6 bases). The CDR3 is 15 amino acids. V dropped 3 bases and J dropped 5 bases, with 17 bases sitting between them. Germline assignment: CDR1 DFQATT and CDR2 SNEGSKA (reference sequence). CDR3 DNA sequence: TGCAGTGCTAGTATCCGACTAGTGGGTCACAATGAGCAGTTCTTC. Translated, it gives CSASIRLVGHNEQFF.

The V and J genes are TRBV19 and TRBJ2-5; 8 bases align to TRBD1. J was trimmed by 2 bases and V by 7 bases; bases with no gene match: 18. Per the germline V gene, CDR1 is LNHDA and CDR2 is SQIVND (reference sequence). The CDR3 covers 18 residues. CDR3 bases: TGTGCCAGTACTCTTAACGGACAGGGAGTTGGTTTTCAAGAGACCCAGTACTTC. Residues: CASTLNGQGVGFQETQYF.

The rearrangement joins TRBV3-1 (or the pseudogene TRBV3-2) to TRBJ1-2; 7 bases are a match to TRBD1. Looked up from germline, CDR1 is LGHDT and CDR2 is YNNKEL (reference sequence). CDR3 length equals 17 residues. V lost 1 base to trimming and J lost 3 bases; unmatched junction nucleotides: 11. The CDR3 DNA follows: TGTGCCAGCAGCCAAGTATTCGGACAGGTTGTTGACTATGGCTACACCTTC. It specifies CASSQVFGQVVDYGYTF.

The chain employs TRBV5-1 and TRBJ2-5, with 7 positions matching TRBD1. Germline lookup yields CDR1 SGHRS and CDR2 YFSETQ. V was clipped by 0 bases and J by 4 bases; unmatched bases: 9. The CDR3 runs 16 residues. As DNA, the CDR3 is TGCGCCAGCAGCTTGGTCCCCAGGGGGATGGGAGAGACCCAGTACTTC. This gives the protein CASSLVPRGMGETQYF.

The J gene is TRBJ2-7, the V gene TRBV4-2; possibly TRBD2 for D (6 bases). This CDR3 contains 13 residues. With 4 bases removed from V and 10 bases from J, the gap between germline ends came to 17 bases. Germline V gene lookup returns CDR1 LGHNA and CDR2 YNFKEQ. The CDR3 protein is CASSPARTSFQYF. The DNA for the CDR3 is TGTGCCAGCAGCCCAGCCCGTACTAGCTTTCAGTACTTC.

A few counts support this clone. One end of the junction is discordant with germline, which a read error may explain. V gene TRBV7-9 combines with J gene TRBJ1-2, with 7 bases matching TRBD1. The CDR3 runs to 12 residues. Germline CDR1 SEHNR, CDR2 FQNEAQ (reference sequence). The CDR3 region has the DNA TGTGCCAGCAGCTCGGGAGGGGGCCCTATGGCCTTC. Translation gives CASSSGGGPMAF.

The genes are TRBV7-8 and TRBJ2-3; D might be TRBD1 (6 bases). Trimming pared 3 bases from V and 3 bases from J, leaving 13 bases between. Per the germline V gene, CDR1 is SGHVS and CDR2 is FQNEAQ. CDR3 size: 15 residues. The CDR3 DNA sequence: TGTGCCAGCAGCTTGGCAGGGGTTTTAACAGATACGCAGTATTTT. Amino acid sequence: CASSLAGVLTDTQYF.

In nucleotides, the CDR3 is TGTGCCAGCAGCCAAGTTGTCTTCTACGAGCAGTACTTC. As protein: CASSQVVFYEQYF. The chain carries TRBV4-2 and TRBJ2-7; D gene ambiguous. CDR3 length equals 13 residues. The germline CDR1 and CDR2 sequences are LGHNA and YNFKEQ. V lost 1 base and J lost 3, with 7 bases in between.

CDR3 protein: CASRGTDYGYTF. The CDR3 region has the DNA TGTGCCAGCAGAGGGACAGACTATGGCTACACCTTC. This sequence joins TRBV6-5 and TRBJ1-2, with 7 bases aligning to TRBD1. Germline V gene lookup returns CDR1 MNHEY and CDR2 SVGAGI. CDR3 length: 12 amino acids. V shed 6 bases and J 3 bases; nucleotides not matched to a gene: 1.

The J gene is TRBJ1-3, the V gene TRBV18, with 7 bases lining up with TRBD1. Germline loops: CDR1 KGHSH, CDR2 LQKENI. V shed 6 bases and J 0 bases; nucleotides not matched to a gene: 11. CDR3 length equals 17 residues. The CDR3 sequence: CASSLSGQATSGNTIYF. In DNA, the CDR3 is TGTGCCAGCTCCCTCTCCGGACAGGCCACCTCTGGAAACACCATATATTTT.

This clone was recorded once. The V gene is TRBV3-1 (or the pseudogene TRBV3-2), the J gene TRBJ2-2; no firm D call. V lost 0 bases to trimming and J lost 7 bases, with 3 bases between them. The germline gives CDR1 LGHDT, CDR2 YNNKEL (reference sequence). There are 12 residues in the CDR3. CDR3 DNA sequence: TGTGCCAGCAGCCAAGACTACGGGGAGCTGTTTTTT. This translates into CASSQDYGELFF.

The chain recombines TRBV15 with TRBJ1-2; D ambiguous. Germline CDR1 and CDR2: LNHNV and YYDKDF (reference sequence). This CDR3 comprises 12 residues. V lost 0 bases and J 9 bases, leaving 8 bases between the germline ends. The CDR3 reads CATSRDSWSYTF. CDR3 sequence (DNA): TGTGCCACCAGCAGAGATAGCTGGAGCTACACCTTC.

The V gene is TRBV18, the J gene TRBJ1-3, with D hard to call. Germline V CDR1 and CDR2: KGHSH, LQKENI. This CDR3 is 15 amino acids long. The ends were cut back, 2 bases at V and 4 bases at J, with 12 bases in the middle. The CDR3 sequence: CASSPTGAGGNTIYF. The CDR3 DNA reads as TGTGCCAGCTCACCAACGGGTGCGGGCGGAAACACCATATATTTT.

This clone was observed once. The gene calls are TRBV19 and TRBJ1-5, with a tentative D call TRBD1 (5 bases). V was cut by 5 bases and J by 9 bases, with 11 bases left in between. The CDR3 is 12 residues long. CDR1 and CDR2 (germline): LNHDA, SQIVND (reference sequence). CDR3 region: CASSPRGGPQHF. In DNA, the CDR3 is TGTGCCAGTAGTCCGCGGGGGGGGCCCCAGCATTTT.

The rearrangement links TRBV5-5 to TRBJ1-1; no clear D gene. The CDR3 covers 14 residues. V shed 0 bases and J shed 1 base, with 7 bases lying between them. Germline V CDR1 and CDR2: SGHKS, YYEKEE (reference sequence). The CDR3, as DNA: TGTGCCAGCAGCTTGGACGCAGGGAACACTGAAGCTTTCTTT. Its translation is CASSLDAGNTEAFF. Full variable domain (remainder filled in from reference TRBV5-5 and TRBJ1-1): DAGVTQSPTHLIKTRGQQVTLRCSPISGHKSVSWYQQVLGQGPQFIFQYYEKEERGRGNFPDRFSARQFPNYSSELNVNALLLGDSALYLCASSLDAGNTEAFFGQGTRLTVV.

J is TRBJ2-7 and V is TRBV2; 10 nucleotides agree with TRBD1. CDR3 size: 14 residues. Germline CDR1 reads SNHLY; CDR2 reads FYNNEI. J gave up 1 base and V 6 bases, and 3 bases lay outside the gene matches. The CDR3 sequence: CASRGQGLSYEQYF. The CDR3, as DNA: TGTGCCAGCAGGGGACAGGGGCTTTCCTACGAGCAGTACTTC.

The chain couples TRBV7-2 to TRBJ1-1; D might be TRBD1 (5 bases). Germline V gene data show CDR1 as SGHTA and CDR2 as FQGNSA. This CDR3 has 14 amino acids. Trimming took 3 bases from V and 5 from J, leaving 13 bases between them. The CDR3 region is CASSFAGQVTEAFF. As DNA, the CDR3 is TGTGCCAGCAGCTTCGCCGGACAAGTAACTGAAGCTTTCTTT.

The gene calls are TRBV7-9 and TRBJ1-5; D not resolved. The CDR3 has 10 residues. The germline V gene has CDR1 SEHNR and CDR2 FQNEAQ (reference sequence). CDR3 in DNA: TGTGCTACTCAACCACAGCCCCAGCATTTT. Translation gives CATQPQPQHF.

This clone was counted once. The genes are TRBV5-8 and TRBJ2-7, with 8 nucleotides matching TRBD2. In germline, CDR1 is SGHTS, CDR2 YDEGEE. J gave up 8 bases and V 0 bases, and 7 bases lay outside the gene matches. The CDR3 length is 14 residues. DNA for the CDR3: TGTGCCAGCAGCTTGGGGGCCACTAGCGGAAAGCAGTACTTC. It is translated as CASSLGATSGKQYF.

This chain connects TRBV5-1 to TRBJ2-7; D gene unclear. The CDR3 extends over 14 amino acids. Looked up from germline, CDR1 is SGHRS and CDR2 is YFSETQ. Trimming left V 0 bases short and J 0 bases short, with 7 bases between. The DNA for the CDR3 is TGCGCCAGCAGCTTGGGACTGAGCTCCTACGAGCAGTACTTC. It codes for CASSLGLSSYEQYF.

This clone occurred a few times. The V call is TRBV18, the J call TRBJ1-6, with 12 bases identical to TRBD1. This CDR3 comprises 16 residues. V shed 6 bases and J 7 bases; nucleotides not matched to a gene: 7. CDR1 and CDR2 from the germline V gene are KGHSH and LQKENI. The CDR3: CASSSGTGGINSPLHF. CDR3 sequence (DNA): TGTGCCAGCTCCTCCGGGACAGGGGGCATAAATTCACCCCTCCACTTT.

This chain connects TRBV6-1 to TRBJ2-3, with D tentatively TRBD2 (5 bases). CDR3 length: 14 residues. Per the germline V gene, CDR1 is MNHNS and CDR2 is SASEGT. With 2 bases removed from V and 4 bases from J, the gap between germline ends came to 10 bases. This CDR3 reads CASSELGVSDTQYF. For the CDR3, the DNA is TGTGCCAGCAGTGAATTGGGAGTGTCAGATACGCAGTATTTT.

The chain uses TRBV5-1 and TRBJ2-7; TRBD2 might be the D (6 bases). From germline, CDR1 is SGHRS and CDR2 YFSETQ. V was pared by 2 bases and J by 4 bases, with 13 bases between. The CDR3 extends over 14 amino acids. The CDR3 DNA reads as TGCGCCAGCAGCTTTGACACTAGCCGATACGAGCAGTACTTC. Encoded protein: CASSFDTSRYEQYF.

The V gene is TRBV6-5, the J gene TRBJ1-6; no reliable D call. Trimming removed 4 bases from V and 9 bases from J, with 7 bases in between. The CDR3 is made up of 12 amino acids. From germline, CDR1 is MNHEY and CDR2 SVGAGI. Written as DNA, the CDR3 is TGTGCCAGCAGTTTAGGGAGTTCACCCCTCCACTTT. Encoded protein: CASSLGSSPLHF.

The CDR3 DNA follows: TGTGCCAGCAGCTTTAGCGGGGGGGTCGTGAATGAGCAGTTCTTC. Amino acids: CASSFSGGVVNEQFF. V usage is TRBV7-3 and J usage is TRBJ2-1; 11 bases line up with TRBD2. Losses at the gene ends were 3 bases for V and 7 bases for J; bases not matched to a gene: 5. The length of the CDR3 is 15 residues. CDR1 SGHTA and CDR2 FQGTGA come from the germline V gene. Drawing the rest from reference TRBV7-3 and TRBJ2-1, the complete variable domain is GAGVSQTPSNKVTEKGKYVELRCDPISGHTALYWYRQSLGQGPEFLIYFQGTGAADDSGLPNDRFFAVRPEGSVSTLKIQRTERGDSAVYLCASSFSGGVVNEQFFGPGTRLTVL.

This clone was seen just once. V usage is TRBV7-3 and J usage is TRBJ1-4; TRBD1 might be the D (5 bases). Trimming shortened V by 1 base and J by 5 bases, and 8 bases separated the two germline ends. The CDR3 spans 14 residues. CDR1 is SGHTA, CDR2 FQGTGA, per germline. The CDR3 DNA is TGTGCCAGCAGCTTAAACGCAGGGAATGAAAAACTGTTTTTT. Amino acids: CASSLNAGNEKLFF.

CDR3 amino acids: CASSLTGVDSPLHF. Here the CDR3 DNA reads TGTGCCAGCAGCTTAACAGGGGTCGATTCACCCCTCCACTTT. The chain links TRBV7-6 to TRBJ1-6, with 7 bases fitting TRBD1. The CDR3 has 14 residues. Germline V gene lookup returns CDR1 SGHVS and CDR2 FNYEAQ. The V gene end was trimmed by 2 bases and the J gene end by 8 bases; junction bases not matched to a gene: 3.

This clone was counted once. The chain recombines TRBV7-7 with TRBJ2-2; perhaps TRBD2 as D (5 bases). The V and J ends lost 5 bases and 6 bases respectively, with 16 bases between them. The germline V gene has CDR1 SSHAT and CDR2 FNYEAQ (reference sequence). This CDR3 has 15 amino acids. The CDR3 DNA is TGTGCCAGCAGCCCGGGCTGGGGAGATGCCGGGGAGCTGTTTTTT. Protein sequence: CASSPGWGDAGELFF.

CDR3 DNA sequence: TGTGCCAGTAGTATAGATTATCCCCCAGGGGGCGGCTACACCTTC. This gives the protein CASSIDYPPGGGYTF. The chain is built from TRBV19 and TRBJ1-2; 8 bases map to TRBD1. V trimming: 0 bases; J trimming: 8 bases; junction bases outside the gene matches: 8. This CDR3 spans 15 amino acids. The germline V gene has CDR1 LNHDA and CDR2 SQIVND (reference sequence).